This paragraph reports one T cell receptor (beta chain). TCRdb itself ran the reads through MiXCR, one entry per CDR3 protein. The sample lists about 300,000 distinct CDR3 sequences; about 9.2% were seen once. This entry comes from a study of T cell repertoires in cytomegalovirus infection. The V and J ends lost 3 bases and 8 bases respectively, with 11 bases between them. Per germline, CDR1 KGHSH and CDR2 LQKENI. The CDR3 runs 14 residues. The origin of this receptor is a human donor in good health (CMV status not recorded). Some clones in this sample may be carry-over from other donors' samples. This chain uses TRBV18 with TRBJ1-6, with D perhaps TRBD1 (5 bases). Input material: PBMCs. CDR3 in amino acids: CASSPDRYDSPLHF. Here the CDR3 DNA reads TGTGCCAGCTCACCTGACAGATACGATTCACCCCTCCACTTT.